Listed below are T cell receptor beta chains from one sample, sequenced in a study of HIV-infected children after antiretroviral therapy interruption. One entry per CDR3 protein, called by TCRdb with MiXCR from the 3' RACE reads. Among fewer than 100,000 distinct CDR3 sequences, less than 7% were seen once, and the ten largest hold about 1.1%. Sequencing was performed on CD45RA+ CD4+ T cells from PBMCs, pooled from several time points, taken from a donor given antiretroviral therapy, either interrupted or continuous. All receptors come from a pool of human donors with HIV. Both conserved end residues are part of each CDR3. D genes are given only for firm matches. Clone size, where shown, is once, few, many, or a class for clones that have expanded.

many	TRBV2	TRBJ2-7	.	CASSGVGTPYEQYF	TGTGCCAGCAGTGGGGTTGGTACCCCCTACGAGCAGTACTTC
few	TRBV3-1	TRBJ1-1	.	CASSPVTKAVDYAFF	TGTGCCAGCAGCCCCGTAACAAAGGCCGTAGACTACGCTTTCTTT
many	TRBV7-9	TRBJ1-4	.	CASSLAGGASEKLFF	TGTGCCAGCAGCTTAGCCGGGGGCGCCTCCGAAAAACTGTTTTTT
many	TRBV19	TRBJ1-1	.	CASISLGRENTEAFF	TGTGCCAGTATCTCTCTAGGACGGGAGAACACTGAAGCTTTCTTT
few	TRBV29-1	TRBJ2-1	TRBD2	CSGEGLAGGRKYNEQFF	TGCAGCGGTGAGGGACTAGCGGGGGGACGGAAGTACAATGAGCAGTTCTTC
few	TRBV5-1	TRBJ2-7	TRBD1	CASSLDEATGGEQYF	TGCGCCAGCAGCTTGGATGAGGCGACAGGGGGCGAGCAGTACTTC
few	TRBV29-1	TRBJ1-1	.	CSVVRVMNTEAFF	TGCAGCGTTGTGAGGGTGATGAACACTGAAGCTTTCTTT
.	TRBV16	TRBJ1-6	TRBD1	CASSQAGTGDNSPLHF	TGTGCCAGCAGCCAAGCTGGGACAGGAGATAATTCACCCCTCCACTTT
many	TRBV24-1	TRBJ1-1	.	CATSIQKNTEAFF	TGTGCCACCAGTATCCAGAAGAACACTGAAGCTTTCTTT
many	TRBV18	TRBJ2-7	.	CASSPDRTYEQYF	TGTGCCAGCTCACCGGACAGAACCTACGAGCAGTACTTC
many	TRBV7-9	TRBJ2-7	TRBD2	CASSHLGWAGGPYEQYF	TGTGCCAGCAGCCACCTTGGCTGGGCGGGAGGCCCATACGAGCAGTACTTC
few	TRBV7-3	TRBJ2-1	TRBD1	CASSLSRDRPLDEQFF	TGTGCCAGCAGCTTATCCCGGGACAGACCTTTGGATGAGCAGTTCTTC
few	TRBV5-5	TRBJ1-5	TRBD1	CASNPGTGNQPQHF	TGTGCCAGCAACCCCGGGACAGGGAATCAGCCCCAGCATTTT
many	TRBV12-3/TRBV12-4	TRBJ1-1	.	CASSGGFSGRNTEAFF	TGTGCCAGCAGTGGGGGTTTTTCCGGGCGGAACACTGAAGCTTTCTTT
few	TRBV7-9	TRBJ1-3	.	CASSRIKEATKGNTIYF	TGTGCCAGCAGCCGAATTAAAGAGGCAACCAAAGGAAACACCATATATTTT
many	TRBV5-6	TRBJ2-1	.	CASSLLGARLINEQFF	TGTGCCAGCAGCTTGCTGGGGGCCAGATTGATTAATGAGCAGTTCTTC
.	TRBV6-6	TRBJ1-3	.	CASSSGDFSGNTIYF	TGTGCCAGCAGCTCAGGGGACTTCTCTGGAAACACCATATATTTT
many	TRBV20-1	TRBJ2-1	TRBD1	CSARPIGTGGLNEQFF	TGCAGTGCTAGACCCATCGGGACAGGGGGCCTGAATGAGCAGTTCTTC
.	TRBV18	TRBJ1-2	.	CASSPRDGYYGYTF	TGTGCCAGCTCACCACGGGACGGGTACTATGGCTACACCTTC
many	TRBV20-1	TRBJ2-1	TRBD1	CSAYAGTGYNEQFF	TGCAGTGCCTACGCCGGGACAGGGTACAATGAGCAGTTCTTC
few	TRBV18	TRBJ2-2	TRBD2	CASSLGAGTTTGELFF	TGTGCCAGCTCACTTGGGGCTGGGACTACCACCGGGGAGCTGTTTTTT
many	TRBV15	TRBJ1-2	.	CATSRGRNYGYTF	TGTGCCACCAGCAGAGGACGGAACTATGGCTACACCTTC
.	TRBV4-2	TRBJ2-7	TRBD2	CASSRTAGEISYNEQYF	TGTGCCAGCAGCCGAACAGCGGGGGAGATCTCCTACAATGAGCAGTACTTC
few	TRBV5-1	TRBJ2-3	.	CASSLTADTGSDTQYF	TGCGCCAGCAGCCTCACCGCGGATACCGGCTCAGATACGCAGTATTTT
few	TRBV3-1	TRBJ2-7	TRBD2	CASSRTSGRISVYEQYF	TGTGCCAGCAGCCGGACTAGCGGGCGGATCAGCGTCTACGAGCAGTACTTC
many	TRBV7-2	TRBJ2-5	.	CASEAPERGETQYF	TGTGCCAGCGAGGCCCCGGAGAGGGGAGAGACCCAGTACTTC
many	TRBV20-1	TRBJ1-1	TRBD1	CSAPRDRVEAFF	TGCAGTGCCCCACGGGACAGGGTTGAAGCTTTCTTT
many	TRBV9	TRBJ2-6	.	CASSVRSHSGANVLTF	TGTGCCAGCAGCGTAAGGAGCCACTCTGGGGCCAACGTCCTGACTTTC
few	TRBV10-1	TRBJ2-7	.	CASSSGGTYEQYF	TGCGCCAGCAGTAGCGGTGGGACCTACGAGCAGTACTTC
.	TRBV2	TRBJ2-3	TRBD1	CASMGQGWDTQYF	TGTGCCAGCATGGGACAGGGTTGGGATACGCAGTATTTT
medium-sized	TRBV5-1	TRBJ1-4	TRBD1	CASSLAWTGGGEKLFF	TGCGCCAGCAGCTTGGCATGGACAGGGGGAGGGGAAAAACTGTTTTTT
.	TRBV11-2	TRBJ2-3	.	CASSHHGDTQYF	TGTGCCAGCAGCCACCACGGAGATACGCAGTATTTT
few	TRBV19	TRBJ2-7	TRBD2	CASSGWTSGGSGDEQYF	TGTGCCAGTAGTGGTTGGACTAGCGGGGGATCCGGGGACGAGCAGTACTTC
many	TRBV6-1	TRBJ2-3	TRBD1	CASSVQGASLSTDTQYF	TGTGCCAGCAGTGTTCAGGGGGCGTCCCTTAGCACAGATACGCAGTATTTT
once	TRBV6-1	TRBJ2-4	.	CATNGGMGVAKNIQYF	TGTGCCACTAACGGGGGTATGGGAGTAGCCAAAAACATTCAGTACTTC
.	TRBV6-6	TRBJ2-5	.	CASGDQGGDTQYF	TGTGCCAGCGGTGATCAGGGAGGAGACACCCAGTACTTT
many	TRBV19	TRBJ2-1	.	CASSIEGQGPVEQFF	TGTGCCAGTAGTATCGAGGGCCAGGGTCCGGTGGAGCAGTTCTTC
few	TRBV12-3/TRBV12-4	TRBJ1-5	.	CASSWGLGQPQHF	TGTGCCAGCAGTTGGGGGTTGGGTCAGCCCCAGCATTTT
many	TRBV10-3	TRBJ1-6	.	CAIREGRGNSPLHF	TGTGCCATCAGAGAGGGCCGGGGGAATTCACCCCTCCACTTT
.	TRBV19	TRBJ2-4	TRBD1	CASSSTGDLDIQYF	TGTGCCAGTAGTTCGACAGGGGATTTGGACATTCAGTACTTC
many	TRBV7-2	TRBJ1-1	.	CASSLRAGVGNTEAFF	TGTGCCAGCAGCTTAAGGGCAGGGGTCGGAAACACTGAAGCTTTCTTT
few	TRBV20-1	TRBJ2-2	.	CSASRSDYTGELFF	TGCAGTGCTAGTCGTAGCGATTACACCGGGGAGCTGTTTTTT
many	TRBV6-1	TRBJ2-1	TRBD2	CASSETPTSGERQFF	TGTGCCAGCAGTGAAACCCCGACTAGCGGGGAACGGCAGTTCTTC
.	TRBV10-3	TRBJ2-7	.	CAITQELAGEQYF	TGTGCCATCACCCAGGAGCTAGCCGGAGAGCAGTACTTC
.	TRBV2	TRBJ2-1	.	CASSEGNAVYNEQFF	TGTGCCAGCAGTGAAGGAAACGCTGTTTACAATGAGCAGTTCTTC
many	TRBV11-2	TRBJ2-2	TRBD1	CASSSYRGSIGELFF	TGTGCCAGCAGCTCCTACAGGGGGTCTATAGGGGAGCTGTTTTTT
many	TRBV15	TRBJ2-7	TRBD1	CATSRDRRSSYEQYF	TGTGCCACCAGCAGGGACAGGCGGAGCTCCTACGAGCAGTACTTC
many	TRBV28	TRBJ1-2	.	CASREEGRLINGYTF	TGTGCCAGCAGGGAGGAGGGACGGTTGATCAATGGCTACACCTTC
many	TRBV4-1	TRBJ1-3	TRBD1	CASSLGQGFSGNTIYF	TGCGCCAGCAGCCTCGGACAGGGTTTCTCTGGAAACACCATATATTTT
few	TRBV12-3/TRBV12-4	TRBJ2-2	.	CASSLRDRYTGELFF	TGTGCCAGCAGTCTGCGGGACAGATACACCGGGGAGCTGTTTTTT
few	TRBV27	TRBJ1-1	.	CASSWQVGNTEAFF	TGTGCCAGCAGTTGGCAGGTGGGTAACACTGAAGCTTTCTTT
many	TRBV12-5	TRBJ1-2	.	CASGLAPARSLSGYTF	TGTGCTAGTGGTTTGGCCCCGGCACGGTCTCTAAGCGGCTACACCTTC
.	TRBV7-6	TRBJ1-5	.	CASMRQPQHF	TGTGCCAGCATGCGACAGCCCCAGCATTTT
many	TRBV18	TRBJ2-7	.	CASSPGGKGTYEQYF	TGTGCCAGCTCACCAGGAGGGAAGGGTACCTACGAGCAGTACTTC
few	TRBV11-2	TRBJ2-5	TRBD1	CASSPSQGARRETQYF	TGTGCCAGCAGCCCTTCCCAGGGGGCCCGGAGAGAGACCCAGTACTTC
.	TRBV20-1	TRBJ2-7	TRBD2	CSARDGETGGPIHEQYF	TGCAGTGCTAGAGATGGGGAAACGGGGGGGCCTATCCACGAGCAGTACTTC
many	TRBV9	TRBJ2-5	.	CASSVGLGSQETQYF	TGTGCCAGCAGCGTTGGCTTAGGGTCCCAAGAGACCCAGTACTTC